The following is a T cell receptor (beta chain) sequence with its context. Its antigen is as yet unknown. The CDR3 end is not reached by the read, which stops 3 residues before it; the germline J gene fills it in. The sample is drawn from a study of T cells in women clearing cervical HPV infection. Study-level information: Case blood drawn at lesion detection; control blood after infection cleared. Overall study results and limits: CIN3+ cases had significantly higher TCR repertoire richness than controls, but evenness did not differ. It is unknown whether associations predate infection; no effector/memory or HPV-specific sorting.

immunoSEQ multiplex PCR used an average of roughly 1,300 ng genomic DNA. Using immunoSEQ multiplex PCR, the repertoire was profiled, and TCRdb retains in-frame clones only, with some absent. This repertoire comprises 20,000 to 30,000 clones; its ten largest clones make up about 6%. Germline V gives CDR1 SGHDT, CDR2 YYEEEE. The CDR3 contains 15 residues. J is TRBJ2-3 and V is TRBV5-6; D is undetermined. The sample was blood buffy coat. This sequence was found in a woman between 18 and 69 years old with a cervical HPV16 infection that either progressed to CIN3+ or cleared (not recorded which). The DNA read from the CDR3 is TGTGCCAGCAGCTTGGCTGGCACAGTCCAAGAGACG. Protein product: CASSLAGTVQET. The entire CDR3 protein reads CASSLAGTVQETQYF.